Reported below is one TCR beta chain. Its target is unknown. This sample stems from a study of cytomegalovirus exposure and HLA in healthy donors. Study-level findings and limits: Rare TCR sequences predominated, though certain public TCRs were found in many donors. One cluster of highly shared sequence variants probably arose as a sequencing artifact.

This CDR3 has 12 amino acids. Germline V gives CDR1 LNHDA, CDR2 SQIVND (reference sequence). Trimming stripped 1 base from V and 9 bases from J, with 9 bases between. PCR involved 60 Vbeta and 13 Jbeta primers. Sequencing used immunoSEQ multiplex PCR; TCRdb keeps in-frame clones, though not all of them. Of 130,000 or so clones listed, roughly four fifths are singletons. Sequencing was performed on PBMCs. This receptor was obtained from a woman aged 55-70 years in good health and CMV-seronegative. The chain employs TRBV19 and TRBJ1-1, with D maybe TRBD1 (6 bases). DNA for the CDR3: TGTGCCAGTAGTATAGGACAGGAAAAAGCTTTCTTT. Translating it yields CASSIGQEKAFF.